One T cell receptor (beta chain) is described in this entry. Its antigen is not identified. This sample stems from a study of response to subunit inactivated influenza vaccine. Regarding the study as a whole: Authors suggested each seasonal influenza vaccination recruits few new T cells.

TCRdb reprocessed the RT-PCR reads via MiXCR and lists one record per CDR3 protein. Of approximately 520,000 distinct CDR3 sequences listed, about 25% are singletons. The CDR3 consists of 13 residues. Germline CDR1 and CDR2: MDHEN and SYDVKM. V was shortened by 11 bases and J by 3 bases, with 17 bases between the two germline ends. This chain connects TRBV28 to TRBJ2-7, with D possibly TRBD1 on 5 matching bases. The sequence was collected from a man aged 50 to 59 who received an inactivated influenza vaccine. Source: CD4+ T cells sorted from PBMCs, taken more than 4 days after vaccination. The CDR3 loop is CAPLGQGYYEQYF. CDR3 nucleotides: TGTGCCCCCTTAGGGCAGGGATACTACGAGCAGTACTTC.